The text below deals with one TCR beta chain. This clonotype has only a few counts. Its cognate antigen has yet to be identified. Base qualities are not recorded, but no much larger clone differs from it by a single base. Library preparation was by PCR. The sequencer was an Illumina HiSeq 2500. Unique molecular identifiers were incorporated into TCR beta cDNA libraries to reduce PCR and sequencing biases. Every 1 to 10 million input T cells yielded approximately 500,000 cDNA molecules, meaning each molecule approximated one T cell. The same protocol used for the earlier healthy control dataset was applied to prepare and sequence the patient libraries. Within a given batch, samples were prepared together, multiplexed and sequenced on the same HiSeq lane. As for the authors' bioinformatics: MIGEC handled the raw barcoded reads, throwing out single-read molecular identifier groups before consensus assembly and CDR3 extraction. VDJtools was used for post-analysis of the clonotype tables, and diversity was normalized by down-sampling every dataset to the size of the smallest sample. In repertoire overlap clustering, CDR3 amino acid sequences, but not nucleotide sequences, were matched to correct batch-related cross-sample contamination. TCRdb trimmed the raw reads at Q25, called clones with MiXCR and kept productive beta chains. Entries are consolidated by CDR3 protein sequence, retaining the most common genes and DNA. The V and J calls were determined by TCRdb, not by the authors. A total of 350,000 to 450,000 distinct CDR3 sequences appear in this sample, approximately 37% of them only once. Clones ranked in the top ten supply 7.6% of the sample.

The source of the sample is a study of post-analysis software for immune sequencing data (dated by TCRdb to about 2015). Regarding the research as a whole: The recorded disease courses included relapsing-remitting, secondary progressive and progressive-relapsing multiple sclerosis, and some patients had no subtype annotation. Patient repertoires were compared against roughly 12 previously published healthy control repertoires from donors aged roughly 6 to 26 years. A subset of samples was prepared in parallel using single-end sample barcoding, then pooled and co-amplified after Illumina adapter ligation. On the study overall, not on this receptor specifically: Direct clustering with F measure revealed strong co-clustering of samples prepared in the same batch, which led to a batch-effect correction. Compared with controls, multiple sclerosis patients had significantly lower normalized Chao1 diversity, a finding suggesting substantial peripheral T-cell clonal expansion. Patients showed significantly higher frequencies than controls for a handful of TRBV segments, among them TRBV5-6, TRBV5-1 and TRBV20-1. The multiple sclerosis patient group was slightly younger than the control group.

TCR beta repertoires were profiled from peripheral blood of 13 young patients with multiple sclerosis to demonstrate the VDJtools post-analysis software. The patients with multiple sclerosis were children and adolescents between about 6 and 16 years of age. Deletion took 2 bases off V and 5 bases off J, with a span of 10 bases between the germline ends. The CDR3 numbers 13 residues from cysteine through phenylalanine. Only CDR3 DNA is held: 39 bases, read in frame from base 1. The sequence joins TRBV12-3 or TRBV12-4 to TRBJ2-7; no D gene can be assigned with confidence. This receptor was obtained from a girl aged 2-10 years with multiple sclerosis. The sequenced material came from blood. The encoded CDR3 is CASSLYVKDEQYF. The nucleotides are TGTGCCAGCAGTTTATACGTGAAGGACGAGCAGTACTTC.